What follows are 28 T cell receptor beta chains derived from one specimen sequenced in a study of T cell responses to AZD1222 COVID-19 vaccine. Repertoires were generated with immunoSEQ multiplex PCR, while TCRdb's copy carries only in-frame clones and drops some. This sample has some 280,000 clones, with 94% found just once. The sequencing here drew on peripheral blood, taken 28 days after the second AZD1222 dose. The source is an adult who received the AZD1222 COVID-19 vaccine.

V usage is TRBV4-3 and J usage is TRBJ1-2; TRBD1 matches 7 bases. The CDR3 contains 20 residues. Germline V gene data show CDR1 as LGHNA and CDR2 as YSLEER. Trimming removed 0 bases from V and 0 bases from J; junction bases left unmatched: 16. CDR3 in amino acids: CASSQEFGVTGIPSNYGYTF. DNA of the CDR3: TGCGCCAGCAGCCAAGAATTCGGGGTGACAGGGATCCCCTCTAACTATGGCTACACCTTC.

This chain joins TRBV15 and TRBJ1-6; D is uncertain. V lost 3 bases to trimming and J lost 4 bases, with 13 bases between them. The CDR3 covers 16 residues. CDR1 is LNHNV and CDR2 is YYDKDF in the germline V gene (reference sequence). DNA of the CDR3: TGTGCCACCAGCAGGGCAGCGGTTGGGTATAATTCACCCCTCCACTTT. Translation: CATSRAAVGYNSPLHF.

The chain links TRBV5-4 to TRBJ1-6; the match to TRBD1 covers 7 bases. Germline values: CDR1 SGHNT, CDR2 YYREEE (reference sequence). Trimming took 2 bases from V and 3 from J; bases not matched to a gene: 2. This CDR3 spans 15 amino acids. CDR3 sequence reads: CASSLGGDYNSPLHF. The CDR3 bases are TGTGCCAGCAGCTTAGGGGGCGACTATAATTCACCCCTCCACTTT.

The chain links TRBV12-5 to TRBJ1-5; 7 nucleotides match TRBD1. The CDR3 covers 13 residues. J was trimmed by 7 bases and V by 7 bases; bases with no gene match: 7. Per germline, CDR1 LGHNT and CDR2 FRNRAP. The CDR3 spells CASAQGVRQPQHF. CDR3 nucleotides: TGTGCTAGTGCCCAGGGGGTACGGCAGCCCCAGCATTTT.

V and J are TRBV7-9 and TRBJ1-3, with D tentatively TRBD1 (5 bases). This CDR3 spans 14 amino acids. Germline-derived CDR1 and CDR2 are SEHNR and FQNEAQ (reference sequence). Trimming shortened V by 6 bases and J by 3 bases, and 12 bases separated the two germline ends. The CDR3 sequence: CASSLGLSGNTIYF. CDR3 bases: TGTGCCAGCAGTTTGGGGCTGAGTGGAAACACCATATATTTT.

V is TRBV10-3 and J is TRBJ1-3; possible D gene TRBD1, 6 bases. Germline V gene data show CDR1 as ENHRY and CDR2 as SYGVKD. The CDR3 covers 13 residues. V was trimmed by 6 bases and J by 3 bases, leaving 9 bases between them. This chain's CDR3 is CAIRSDSGNTIYF. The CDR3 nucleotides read TGTGCCATCAGGTCGGACAGTGGAAACACCATATATTTT.

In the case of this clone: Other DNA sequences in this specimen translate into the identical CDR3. The CDR3 region is CASSVGTGNYGYTF. The CDR3 region has the DNA TGTGCCAGCAGCGTAGGGACAGGGAACTATGGCTACACCTTC. The V gene is TRBV9, the J gene TRBJ1-2; 8 bases line up with TRBD1. This CDR3 has 14 residues. Per the germline V gene, CDR1 is SGDLS and CDR2 is YYNGEE. J was trimmed by 2 bases and V by 0 bases; bases with no gene match: 0. Together with reference TRBV9 and TRBJ1-2, the CDR3 gives the full variable domain: DSGVTQTPKHLITATGQRVTLRCSPRSGDLSVYWYQQSLDQGLQFLIQYYNGEERAKGNILERFSAQQFPDLHSELNLSSLELGDSALYFCASSVGTGNYGYTFGSGTRLTVV.

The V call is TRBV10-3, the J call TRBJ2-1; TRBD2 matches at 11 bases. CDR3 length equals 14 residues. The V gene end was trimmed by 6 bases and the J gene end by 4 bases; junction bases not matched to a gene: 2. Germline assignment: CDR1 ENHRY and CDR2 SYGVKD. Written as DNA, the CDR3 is TGTGCCATCAGCACTAGCGGGAGTTACAATGAGCAGTTCTTC. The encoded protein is CAISTSGSYNEQFF.

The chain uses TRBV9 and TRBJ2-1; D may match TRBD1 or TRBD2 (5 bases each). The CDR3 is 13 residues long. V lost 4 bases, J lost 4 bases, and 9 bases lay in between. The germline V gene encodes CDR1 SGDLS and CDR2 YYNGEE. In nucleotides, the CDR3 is TGTGCCAGCAGCCCAGGGAGATACAATGAGCAGTTCTTC. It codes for CASSPGRYNEQFF.

Here the CDR3 reads CASSSPPGQGYGYTF. CDR3 bases: TGTGCCAGTAGTAGTCCGCCGGGGCAGGGCTATGGCTACACCTTC. The chain combines TRBV19 with TRBJ1-2, with D possibly TRBD1 on 5 matching bases. The CDR3 runs to 15 residues. Germline V gives CDR1 LNHDA, CDR2 SQIVND (reference sequence). V shed 4 bases and J shed 4 bases, with 16 bases lying between them.

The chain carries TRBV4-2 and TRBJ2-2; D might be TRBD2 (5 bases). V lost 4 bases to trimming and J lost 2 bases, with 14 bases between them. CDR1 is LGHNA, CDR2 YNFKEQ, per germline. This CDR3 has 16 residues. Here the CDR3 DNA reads TGTGCCAGCAGCCCTAGCCGGCAGACAAACACCGGGGAGCTGTTTTTT. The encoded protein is CASSPSRQTNTGELFF.

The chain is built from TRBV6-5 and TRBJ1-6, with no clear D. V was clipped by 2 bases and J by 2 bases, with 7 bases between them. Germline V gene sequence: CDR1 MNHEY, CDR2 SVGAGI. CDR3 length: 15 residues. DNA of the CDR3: TGTGCCAGCAGTTACGATGGGGCCTATAATTCACCCCTCCACTTT. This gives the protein CASSYDGAYNSPLHF.

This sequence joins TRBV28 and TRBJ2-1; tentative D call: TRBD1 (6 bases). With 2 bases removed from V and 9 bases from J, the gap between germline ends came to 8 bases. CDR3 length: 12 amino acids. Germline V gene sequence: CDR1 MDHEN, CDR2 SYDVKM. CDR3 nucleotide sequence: TGTGCCAGCAGTTTACAGGGGAGTGAGCAGTTCTTC. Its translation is CASSLQGSEQFF.

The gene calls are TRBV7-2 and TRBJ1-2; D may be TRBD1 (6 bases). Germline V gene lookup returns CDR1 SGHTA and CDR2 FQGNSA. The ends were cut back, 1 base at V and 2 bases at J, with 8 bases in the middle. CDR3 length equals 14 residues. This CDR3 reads CASSLGTVNYGYTF. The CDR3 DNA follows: TGTGCCAGCAGCTTAGGGACAGTGAACTATGGCTACACCTTC.

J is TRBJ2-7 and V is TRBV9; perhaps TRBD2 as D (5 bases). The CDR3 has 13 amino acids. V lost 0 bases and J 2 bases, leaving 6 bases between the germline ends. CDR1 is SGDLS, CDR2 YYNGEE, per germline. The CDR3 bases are TGTGCCAGCAGCGTAGACGGGACCTACGAGCAGTACTTC. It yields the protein CASSVDGTYEQYF.

CDR3 sequence: CASSLIGFVGEKERREQYF. The CDR3 DNA sequence: TGTGCCAGCAGTTTAATAGGTTTTGTAGGGGAGAAAGAACGCCGTGAGCAGTACTTC. This chain uses TRBV27 with TRBJ2-7; D is possibly TRBD1 or TRBD2 (5 bases each). This CDR3 region has 19 residues. V lost 2 bases to trimming and J lost 7 bases, with 30 bases between them. Looked up from germline, CDR1 is MNHEY and CDR2 is SMNVEV (reference sequence).

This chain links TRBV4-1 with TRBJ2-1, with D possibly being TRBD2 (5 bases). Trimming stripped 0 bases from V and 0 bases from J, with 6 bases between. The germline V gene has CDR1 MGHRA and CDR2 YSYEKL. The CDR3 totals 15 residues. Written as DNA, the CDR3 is TGCGCCAGCAGCCAAGATGGAGGCTCCTACAATGAGCAGTTCTTC. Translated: CASSQDGGSYNEQFF.

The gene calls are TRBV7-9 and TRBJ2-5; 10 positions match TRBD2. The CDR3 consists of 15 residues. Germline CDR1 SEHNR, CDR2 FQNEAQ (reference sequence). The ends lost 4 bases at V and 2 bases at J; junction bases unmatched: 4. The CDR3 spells CASSWTSGYQETQYF. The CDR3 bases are TGTGCCAGCAGCTGGACTAGCGGATATCAAGAGACCCAGTACTTC.

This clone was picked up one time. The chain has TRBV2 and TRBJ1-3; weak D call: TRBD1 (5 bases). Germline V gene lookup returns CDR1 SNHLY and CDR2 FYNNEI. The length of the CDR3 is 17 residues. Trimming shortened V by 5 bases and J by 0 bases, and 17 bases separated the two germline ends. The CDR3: CASSPQGGTLSGNTIYF. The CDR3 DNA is TGTGCCAGCAGTCCCCAGGGAGGAACCCTCTCTGGAAACACCATATATTTT.

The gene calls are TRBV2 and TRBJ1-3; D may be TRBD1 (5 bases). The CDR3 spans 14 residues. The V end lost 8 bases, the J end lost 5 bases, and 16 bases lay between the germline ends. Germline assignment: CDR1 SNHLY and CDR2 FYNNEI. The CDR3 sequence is CASAGPGIRNTIYF. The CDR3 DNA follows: TGTGCCAGCGCTGGCCCAGGGATTCGAAACACCATATATTTT.

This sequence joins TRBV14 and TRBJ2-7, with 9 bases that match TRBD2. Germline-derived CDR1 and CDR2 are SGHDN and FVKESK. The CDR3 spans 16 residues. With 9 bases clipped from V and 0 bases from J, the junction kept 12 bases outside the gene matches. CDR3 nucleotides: TGTGCCAGGATTATAGCGGGGGCAACCCACTCCTACGAGCAGTACTTC. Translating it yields CARIIAGATHSYEQYF.

This chain's CDR3 is CASSLAEAGEQYF. For the CDR3, the DNA is TGTGCCAGCAGCTTAGCAGAGGCAGGGGAGCAGTACTTC. This rearrangement joins TRBV7-9 to TRBJ2-7; D perhaps matches TRBD1 (5 bases). Germline lookup yields CDR1 SEHNR and CDR2 FQNEAQ (reference sequence). The CDR3 length is 13 residues. V shed 0 bases and J shed 7 bases, with 10 bases lying between them.

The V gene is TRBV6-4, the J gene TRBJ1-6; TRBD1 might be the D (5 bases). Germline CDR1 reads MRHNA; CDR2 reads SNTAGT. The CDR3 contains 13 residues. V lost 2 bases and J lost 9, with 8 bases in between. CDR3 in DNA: TGTGCCAGCAGTGACACTGGGGGTTCACCCCTCCACTTT. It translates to CASSDTGGSPLHF.

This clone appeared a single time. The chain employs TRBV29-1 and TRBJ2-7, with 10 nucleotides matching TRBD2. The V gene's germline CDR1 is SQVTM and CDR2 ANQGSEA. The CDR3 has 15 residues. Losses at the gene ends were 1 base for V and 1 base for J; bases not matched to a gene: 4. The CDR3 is CSVEGASGSSYEQYF. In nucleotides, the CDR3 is TGCAGCGTTGAAGGGGCTAGCGGGAGTTCCTACGAGCAGTACTTC.

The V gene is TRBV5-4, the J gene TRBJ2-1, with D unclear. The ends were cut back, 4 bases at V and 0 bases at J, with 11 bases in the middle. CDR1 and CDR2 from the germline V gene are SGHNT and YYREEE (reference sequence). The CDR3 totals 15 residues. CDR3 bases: TGTGCCAGCAGCCACACGACTGGCTCCTACAATGAGCAGTTCTTC. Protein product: CASSHTTGSYNEQFF.

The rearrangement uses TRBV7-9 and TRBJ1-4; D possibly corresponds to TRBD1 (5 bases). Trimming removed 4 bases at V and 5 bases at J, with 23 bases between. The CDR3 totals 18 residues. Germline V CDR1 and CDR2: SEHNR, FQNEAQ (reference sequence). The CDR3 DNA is TGTGCCAGCAGCTCTAGGGGACGGGGAGCAGTTCAAAATGAAAAACTGTTTTTT. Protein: CASSSRGRGAVQNEKLFF.

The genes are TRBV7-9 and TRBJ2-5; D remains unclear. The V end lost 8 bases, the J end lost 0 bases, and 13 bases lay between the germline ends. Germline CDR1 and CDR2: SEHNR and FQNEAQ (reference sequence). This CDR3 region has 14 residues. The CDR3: CASWGGSNQETQYF. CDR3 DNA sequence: TGTGCCAGCTGGGGTGGCAGCAACCAAGAGACCCAGTACTTC.

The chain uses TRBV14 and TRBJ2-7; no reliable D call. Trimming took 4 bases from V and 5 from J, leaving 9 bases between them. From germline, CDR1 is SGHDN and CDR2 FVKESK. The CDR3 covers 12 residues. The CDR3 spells CASSPIHHEQYF. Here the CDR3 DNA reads TGTGCCAGCAGCCCAATACACCACGAGCAGTACTTC.